In its sample, the clone carrying this T cell receptor (beta chain) was seen many times. This CDR3 spans 13 amino acids. V was trimmed by 2 bases and J by 4 bases, leaving 8 bases between them. Germline-derived CDR1 and CDR2 are MDHEN and SYDVKM. TCRdb itself ran the reads through MiXCR, one entry per CDR3 protein. Of approximately 240,000 distinct CDR3 sequences in the sample, about 12% are singletons; the top ten hold approximately 1.6%. This specimen belongs to a study of T cell repertoires in cytomegalovirus infection. The clonotype originates from a human donor in good health (CMV status not recorded). Some clones in this sample may be carry-over from other donors' samples. This chain connects TRBV28 to TRBJ1-2, with D hard to call. The sample taken for sequencing was PBMCs. CDR3 in amino acids: CASSLTPSYGYTF. DNA for the CDR3: TGTGCCAGCAGTTTAACCCCCTCCTATGGCTACACCTTC.